A single sample is the source of the 11 T cell receptor beta chains below, sequenced in a study of cytomegalovirus exposure and HLA in healthy donors. Use of 60 Vbeta and 13 Jbeta primers characterized the PCR. Sequenced by immunoSEQ multiplex PCR; TCRdb stores in-frame clones only, minus some. This sample's table has roughly 80,000 clones. The specimen sequenced was PBMCs. These receptor sequences come from a girl under 18 in good health and CMV-seropositive.

The chain has TRBV13 and TRBJ2-1; D gene ambiguous. The V and J ends lost 2 bases and 3 bases respectively, with 14 bases between them. The CDR3 is 16 residues long. Looked up from germline, CDR1 is PRHDT and CDR2 is FYEKMQ (reference sequence). This CDR3 is CASSLNAQTFYNEQFF. The CDR3 DNA is TGTGCCAGCAGCTTAAATGCCCAAACATTCTACAATGAGCAGTTCTTC.

The CDR3 spells CASSLDGQYGYTF. The CDR3 DNA reads TGCGCCAGCAGCTTGGATGGCCAGTATGGCTACACCTTC. This chain joins TRBV5-1 and TRBJ1-2; D not certain. With 0 bases removed from V and 5 bases from J, the gap between germline ends came to 8 bases. Germline-derived CDR1 and CDR2 are SGHRS and YFSETQ. This CDR3 is 13 amino acids long.

The chain uses TRBV7-2 and TRBJ2-7, with 10 bases fitting TRBD2. V shed 4 bases and J 0 bases; nucleotides not matched to a gene: 3. The germline V gene has CDR1 SGHTA and CDR2 FQGNSA. There are 15 residues in the CDR3. CDR3 nucleotides: TGTGCCAGCAGCTCCTTAGCGGGGGGCTCCTACGAGCAGTACTTC. Translated, it gives CASSSLAGGSYEQYF.

The rearrangement joins TRBV6-1 to TRBJ1-5; D is unclear. CDR1 and CDR2 (germline): MNHNS, SASEGT. V was pared by 7 bases and J by 5 bases, with 6 bases between. This CDR3 has 11 amino acids. CDR3 sequence reads: CASNSDQPQHF. The DNA for the CDR3 is TGTGCCAGCAATTCGGATCAGCCCCAGCATTTT.

This rearrangement joins TRBV30 to TRBJ2-5, with D possibly TRBD1 on 7 matching bases. Germline CDR1 is GTSNPN and CDR2 is SVGIG (reference sequence). This CDR3 region has 15 residues. Trimming stripped 3 bases from V and 2 bases from J, with 16 bases between. The CDR3 reads CAWSRGGAGQETQYF. CDR3 nucleotides: TGTGCCTGGAGCCGAGGGGGCGCGGGACAAGAGACCCAGTACTTC.

The CDR3 coding sequence is TGTGCCAGTACCGGGGGTCGGCGTGAAAAACTGTTTTTT. It translates to CASTGGRREKLFF. The chain is built from TRBV19 and TRBJ1-4, with D tentatively TRBD1 (5 bases). CDR1 is LNHDA and CDR2 is SQIVND in the germline V gene (reference sequence). The V and J ends lost 7 bases and 7 bases respectively, with 13 bases between them. The CDR3 length is 13 residues.

This chain links TRBV6-1 with TRBJ1-1; D is possibly TRBD1 (5 bases). CDR1 MNHNS and CDR2 SASEGT come from the germline V gene. Trimming took 9 bases from V and 3 from J, leaving 14 bases between them. The CDR3 totals 13 residues. CDR3 nucleotides: TGTGCCAGTACCTACGACAGTTACACTGAAGCTTTCTTT. Encoded protein: CASTYDSYTEAFF.

This chain joins TRBV13 and TRBJ2-7; D is perhaps TRBD1 (5 bases). Looked up from germline, CDR1 is PRHDT and CDR2 is FYEKMQ (reference sequence). Between the trimmed V and J ends, which lost 2 bases and 5 bases, there was a span of 7 bases. This CDR3 spans 12 amino acids. The CDR3 reads CASSLQGHEQYV. The CDR3 DNA sequence: TGTGCCAGCAGCTTACAGGGTCACGAGCAGTACGTC.

The chain links TRBV5-6 to TRBJ1-1; the D gene is possibly TRBD1 (5 bases). V shed 4 bases and J shed 0 bases, with 10 bases lying between them. Per germline, CDR1 SGHDT and CDR2 YYEEEE. The CDR3 is 14 amino acids. The CDR3 bases are TGTGCCAGCAGCGTGCAGGGTATGAACACTGAAGCTTTCTTT. Translated, it gives CASSVQGMNTEAFF.

J is TRBJ1-1 and V is TRBV18, with a possible D match to TRBD1 (6 bases). Germline V gives CDR1 KGHSH, CDR2 LQKENI. This CDR3 spans 19 amino acids. Between the trimmed V and J ends, which lost 1 base and 0 bases, there was a span of 21 bases. CDR3 coding DNA: TGTGCCAGCTCACCACTCCTGGATACAGGGAGGGGTATGAACACTGAAGCTTTCTTT. This gives the protein CASSPLLDTGRGMNTEAFF.

This chain links TRBV5-6 with TRBJ1-1; D call uncertain. This CDR3 comprises 14 residues. Germline V lookup: CDR1 SGHDT, CDR2 YYEEEE. V lost 2 bases and J 6 bases, leaving 14 bases between the germline ends. The CDR3 region has the DNA TGTGCCAGCAGCTTCCAACCCCGCGCCGCTGAAGCTTTCTTT. Its protein product is CASSFQPRAAEAFF.